This TCR beta chain is drawn from a study of cytomegalovirus exposure and HLA in healthy donors. About the study: Genotyping showed 70% to 90% of over 350 donors falling in the Caucasian-associated ancestry cluster.

Details on this clone: Germline and junction disagree at one end, which may indicate a read error.

PCR used 60 Vbeta primers and 13 Jbeta primers. Assay used: immunoSEQ multiplex PCR; TCRdb lists only in-frame clones, some missing. The table shows about 61,000 clones, with 70% to 90% occurring only once. The receptor comes from a man aged 25-45 years in good health and CMV-seropositive. Sequencing input: PBMCs.

The CDR3 here is CAWSARQASNEQYF. In nucleotides, the CDR3 is TGTGCCTGGAGTGCCCGACAAGCCTCCAACGAGCAGTACTTC. The chain uses TRBV30 and TRBJ2-7, with D hard to call. This CDR3 is 14 amino acids long. Germline V gene lookup returns CDR1 GTSNPN and CDR2 SVGIG (reference sequence).